This TCR beta chain was profiled in a study of long-term antiretroviral therapy in people with HIV. Study information: First collections came about a decade before the 2015 immediate-ART recommendation.

Germline trimming cut 7 bases from V and 4 bases from J; bases unmatched to any gene: 6. The germline V gene encodes CDR1 MNHNS and CDR2 SASEGT. CDR3 length: 15 amino acids. Comment on this clone: Its antigen is as yet unknown.

Study findings and constraints: Repertoires with HIV possessed tighter CDR3 length spans than those of controls.

The study drew at least one pre-ART and at least two post-ART PBMC samples from every donor. Until DNA extraction, the samples held between roughly 1-10 million cryopreserved PBMC. Run at survey level, the immunoSEQ assay was version v3.0. Data came from immunoSEQ multiplex PCR; TCRdb stores just in-frame clones and leaves some out. This sample has 15,000 to 20,000 clones; approximately 84% occur once, and the top ten carry nearly 8%. The sample was unsorted PBMCs, taken 0.9 years after starting antiretroviral therapy. This TCR was recovered from a man aged 18 to 35 with HIV. The chain combines TRBV6-1 with TRBJ2-2; TRBD2 matches at 10 bases. DNA of the CDR3: TGTGCCAGCAAGCGGGGGGGCTCGGTCACCGGGGAGCTGTTTTTT. This encodes CASKRGGSVTGELFF.